The present TCR beta chain was sequenced within a study of shared clonotypes between healthy human individuals. Cells designated naive CD8 were CD45RO-negative and were positively selected for CCR7, with terminally differentiated effector memory CD45RA+ cells excluded. Measured with immunoSEQ multiplex PCR; TCRdb has only the in-frame clones, and not every one. The sample has about 2.1 million clones, just under 95% seen once. Trimming shortened V by 8 bases and J by 4 bases, and 12 bases separated the two germline ends. Looked up from germline, CDR1 is SGHVS and CDR2 is FNYEAQ. This CDR3 has 13 amino acids.

The rearrangement uses TRBV7-6 and TRBJ2-1; unclear D gene. This clonotype was sampled from a man younger than 30 in good health. Some clones in this sample may be carry-over from other donors' samples. The material sequenced was naive CD8+ T cells from PBMCs. This CDR3 is CASSSDGYNEQFF. The DNA for the CDR3 is TGTGCCAGCTCATCGGACGGATACAATGAGCAGTTCTTC. The complete variable domain, with remaining parts taken from reference TRBV7-6 and TRBJ2-1, reads GAGVSQSPRYKVTKRGQDVALRCDPISGHVSLYWYRQALGQGPEFLTYFNYEAQQDKSGLPNDRFSAERPEGSISTLTIQRTEQRDSAMYRCASSSDGYNEQFFGPGTRLTVL.